This T cell receptor beta chain was captured in a study of blood T cells in healthy people across ages. Combining a sample-barcoded 5' primer with a J-beta primer mix, a second PCR ran for roughly 7 to 11 cycles. One entry per CDR3 protein, called by TCRdb with MiXCR from the 5' RACE reads. This table has fewer than 650,000 distinct CDR3 sequences, 27% appearing once. V was cut by 2 bases and J by 0 bases, with 11 bases left in between. CDR3 size: 16 residues. Per germline, CDR1 SGHNT and CDR2 YENEEA. The sample was also linked to a second study, of T cells of mothers and their children.

The receptor was isolated from a boy between 2 and 15 years old in good health. The sample was blood. The chain employs TRBV11-3 and TRBJ1-3; D is undetermined. In DNA, the CDR3 is TGTGCCAGCAGCTTATCGTCTGACCCCTCTGGAAACACCATATATTTT. Its translation is CASSLSSDPSGNTIYF.